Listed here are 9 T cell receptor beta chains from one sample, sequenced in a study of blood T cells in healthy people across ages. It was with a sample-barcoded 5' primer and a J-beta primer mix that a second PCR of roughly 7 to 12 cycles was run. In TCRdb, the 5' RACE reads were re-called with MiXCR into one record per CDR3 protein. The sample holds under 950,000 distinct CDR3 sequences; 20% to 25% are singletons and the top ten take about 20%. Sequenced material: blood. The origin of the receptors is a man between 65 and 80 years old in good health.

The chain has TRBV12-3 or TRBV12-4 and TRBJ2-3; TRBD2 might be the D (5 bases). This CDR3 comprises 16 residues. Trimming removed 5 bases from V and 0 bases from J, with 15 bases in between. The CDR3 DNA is TGTGCCAGCAGTAAAACACGAGCGGCTAGCACAGATACGCAGTATTTT. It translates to CASSKTRAASTDTQYF.

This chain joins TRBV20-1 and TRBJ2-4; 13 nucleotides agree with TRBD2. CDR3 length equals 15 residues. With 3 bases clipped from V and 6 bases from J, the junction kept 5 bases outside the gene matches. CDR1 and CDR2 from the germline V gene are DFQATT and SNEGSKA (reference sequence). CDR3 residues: CSASKGTSGANIQYF. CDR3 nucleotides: TGCAGTGCTAGTAAGGGGACTAGCGGGGCAAACATTCAGTACTTC.

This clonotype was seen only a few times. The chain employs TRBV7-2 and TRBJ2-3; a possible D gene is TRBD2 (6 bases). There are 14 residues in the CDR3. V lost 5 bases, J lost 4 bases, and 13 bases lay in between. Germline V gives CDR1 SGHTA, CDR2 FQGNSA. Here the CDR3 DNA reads TGTGCCAGCAGCCTCGACCTAGCGTCAGATACGCAGTATTTT. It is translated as CASSLDLASDTQYF. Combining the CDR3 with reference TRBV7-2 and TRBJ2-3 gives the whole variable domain GAGVSQSPSNKVTEKGKDVELRCDPISGHTALYWYRQSLGQGLEFLIYFQGNSAPDKSGLPSDRFSAERTGGSVSTLTIQRTQQEDSAVYLCASSLDLASDTQYFGPGTRLTVL.

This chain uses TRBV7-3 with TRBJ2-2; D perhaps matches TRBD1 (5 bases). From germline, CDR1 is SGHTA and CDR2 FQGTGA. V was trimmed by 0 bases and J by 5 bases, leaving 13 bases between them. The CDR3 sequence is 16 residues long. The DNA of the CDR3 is TGTGCCAGCAGCTTAACATCAGGGATGAGGACCGGGGAGCTGTTTTTT. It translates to CASSLTSGMRTGELFF.

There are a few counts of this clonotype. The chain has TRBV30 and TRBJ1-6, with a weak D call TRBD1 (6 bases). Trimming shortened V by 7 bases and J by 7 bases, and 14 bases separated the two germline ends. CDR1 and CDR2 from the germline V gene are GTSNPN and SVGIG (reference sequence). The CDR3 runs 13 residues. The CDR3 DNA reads TGTGCCTACCACACAGGGACCAATTCACCCCTCCACTTT. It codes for CAYHTGTNSPLHF.

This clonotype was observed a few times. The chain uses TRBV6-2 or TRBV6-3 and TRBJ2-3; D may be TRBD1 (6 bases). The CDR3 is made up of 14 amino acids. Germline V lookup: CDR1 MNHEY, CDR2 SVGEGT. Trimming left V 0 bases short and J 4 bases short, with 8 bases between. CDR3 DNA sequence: TGTGCCAGCAGTTACTCAGAGGGGGCAGATACGCAGTATTTT. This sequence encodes CASSYSEGADTQYF.

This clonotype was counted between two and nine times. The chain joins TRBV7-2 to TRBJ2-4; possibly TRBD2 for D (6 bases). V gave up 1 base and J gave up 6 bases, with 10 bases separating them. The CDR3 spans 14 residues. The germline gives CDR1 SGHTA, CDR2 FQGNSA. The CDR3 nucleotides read TGTGCCAGCAGCTTAGATACGGGAGTAAACATTCAGTACTTC. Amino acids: CASSLDTGVNIQYF.

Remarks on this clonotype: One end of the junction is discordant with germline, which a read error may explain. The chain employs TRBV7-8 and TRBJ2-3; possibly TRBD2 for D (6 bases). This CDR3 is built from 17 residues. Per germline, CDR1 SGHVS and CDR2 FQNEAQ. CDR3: CASSLVSAGPSTDTQYF. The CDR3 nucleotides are TGTGCCAGTAGCTTAGTTTCGGCGGGACCTAGCACAGATACGCAGTATTTT.

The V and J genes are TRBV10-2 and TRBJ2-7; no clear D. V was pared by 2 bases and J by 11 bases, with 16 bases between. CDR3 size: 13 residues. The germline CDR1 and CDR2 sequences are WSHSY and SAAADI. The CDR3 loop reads CASSETAPAGKYF. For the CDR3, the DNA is TGCGCCAGCAGTGAGACCGCGCCCGCAGGAAAGTACTTC.